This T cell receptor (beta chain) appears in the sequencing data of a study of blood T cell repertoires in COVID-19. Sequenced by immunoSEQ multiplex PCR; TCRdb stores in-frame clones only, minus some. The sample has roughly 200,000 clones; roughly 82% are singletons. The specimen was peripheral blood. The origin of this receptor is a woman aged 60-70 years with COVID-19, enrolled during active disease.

The CDR3 is CASSPVAGGSTDTQYF. Written as DNA, the CDR3 is TGTGCCAGCAGTCCCGTAGCGGGAGGGAGCACAGATACGCAGTATTTT. The V and J genes are TRBV27 and TRBJ2-3, with TRBD2 matching over 11 bases. This CDR3 has 16 residues. Germline loops: CDR1 MNHEY, CDR2 SMNVEV (reference sequence). V was pared by 5 bases and J by 0 bases, with 4 bases of the junction left unmatched.